The TCR beta chain under discussion was sequenced for a study of T cells in tumors after PD-1 blockade. For the study at large: Excluded were patients with checkpoint blockade, immunosuppressants, or radiotherapy or other anti-cancer therapy within 4 weeks. Each patient got pembrolizumab 200 mg every 3 weeks or cemiplimab 350 mg every 2 weeks. Daily vismodegib 150 mg continued in a subset of anti-PD-1-treated patients.

On this clone: Its antigen remains unidentified.

Generated by immunoSEQ multiplex PCR, the TCRdb table keeps only in-frame clones and is missing some. The sample consists of more than 11,000 clones, 65% to 85% of them appearing once. The V end was cut by 0 bases, the J end by 0 bases, with 9 bases between. The length of the CDR3 is 16 residues. Looked up from germline, CDR1 is MGHRA and CDR2 is YSYEKL. Overall study findings and caveats: Peripheral recruitment is suggested, as some novel exhausted tumor clones were in pre-treatment blood.

This sequence was found in a human donor with basal cell carcinoma. The specimen was PBMCs, collected after anti-PD-1 treatment. This chain connects TRBV4-1 to TRBJ2-1; D not certain. CDR3 protein: CASSQERLPSYNEQFF. CDR3 in DNA: TGCGCCAGCAGCCAAGAACGCCTACCCTCCTACAATGAGCAGTTCTTC.